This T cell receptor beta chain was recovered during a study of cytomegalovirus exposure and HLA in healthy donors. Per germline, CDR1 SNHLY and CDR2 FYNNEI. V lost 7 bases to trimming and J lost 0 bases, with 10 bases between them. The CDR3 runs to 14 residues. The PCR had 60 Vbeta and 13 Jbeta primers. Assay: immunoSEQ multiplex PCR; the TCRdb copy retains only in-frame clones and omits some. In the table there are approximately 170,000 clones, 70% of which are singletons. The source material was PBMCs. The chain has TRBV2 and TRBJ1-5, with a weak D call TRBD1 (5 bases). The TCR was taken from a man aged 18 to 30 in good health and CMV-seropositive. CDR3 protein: CASMGGISNQPQHF. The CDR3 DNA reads TGTGCCAGCATGGGGGGTATTAGCAATCAGCCCCAGCATTTT.